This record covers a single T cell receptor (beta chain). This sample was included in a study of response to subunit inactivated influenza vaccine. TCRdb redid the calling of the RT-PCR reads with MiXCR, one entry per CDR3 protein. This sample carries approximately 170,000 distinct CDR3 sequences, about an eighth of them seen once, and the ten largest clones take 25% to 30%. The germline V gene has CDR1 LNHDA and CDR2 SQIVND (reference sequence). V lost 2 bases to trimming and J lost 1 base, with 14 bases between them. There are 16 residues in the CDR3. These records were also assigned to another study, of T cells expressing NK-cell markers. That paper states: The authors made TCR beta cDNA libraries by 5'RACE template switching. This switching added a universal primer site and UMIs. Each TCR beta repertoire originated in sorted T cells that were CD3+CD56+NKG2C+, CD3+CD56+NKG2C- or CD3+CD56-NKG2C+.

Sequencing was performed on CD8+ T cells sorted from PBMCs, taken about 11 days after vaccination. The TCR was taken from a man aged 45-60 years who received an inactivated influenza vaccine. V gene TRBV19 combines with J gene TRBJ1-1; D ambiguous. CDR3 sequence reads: CASSILASRRNTEAFF. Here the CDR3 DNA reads TGTGCCAGTAGTATACTGGCCTCCAGGAGGAACACTGAAGCTTTCTTT.